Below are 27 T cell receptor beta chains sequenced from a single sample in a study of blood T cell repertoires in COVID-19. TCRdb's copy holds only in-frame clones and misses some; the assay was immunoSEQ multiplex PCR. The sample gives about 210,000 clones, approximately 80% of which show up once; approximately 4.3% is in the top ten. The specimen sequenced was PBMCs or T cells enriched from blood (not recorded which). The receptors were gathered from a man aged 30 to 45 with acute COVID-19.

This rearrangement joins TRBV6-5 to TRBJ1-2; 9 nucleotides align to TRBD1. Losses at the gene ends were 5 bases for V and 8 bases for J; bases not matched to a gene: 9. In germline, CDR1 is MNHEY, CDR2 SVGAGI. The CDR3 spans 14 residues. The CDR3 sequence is CASSREQGAWGYTF. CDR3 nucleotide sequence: TGTGCCAGCAGTCGGGAACAGGGGGCTTGGGGCTACACCTTC.

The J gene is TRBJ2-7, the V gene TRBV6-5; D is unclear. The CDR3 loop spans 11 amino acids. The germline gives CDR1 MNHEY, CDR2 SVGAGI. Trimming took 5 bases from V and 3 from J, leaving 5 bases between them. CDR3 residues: CASSHNYEQYF. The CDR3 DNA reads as TGTGCCAGCAGTCACAACTACGAGCAGTACTTC.

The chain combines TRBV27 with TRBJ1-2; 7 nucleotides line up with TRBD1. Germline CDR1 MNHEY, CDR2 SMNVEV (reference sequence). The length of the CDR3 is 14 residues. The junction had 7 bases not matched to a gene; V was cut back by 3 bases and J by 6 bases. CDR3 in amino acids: CASSLSTGLNGYTF. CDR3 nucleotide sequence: TGTGCCAGCAGTTTGTCGACAGGGTTGAATGGCTACACCTTC.

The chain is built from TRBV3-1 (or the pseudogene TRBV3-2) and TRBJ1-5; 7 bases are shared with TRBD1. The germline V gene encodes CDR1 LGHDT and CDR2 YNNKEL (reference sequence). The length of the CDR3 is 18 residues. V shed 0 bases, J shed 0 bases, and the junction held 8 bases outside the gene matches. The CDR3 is CASSQDAGGDYSNQPQHF. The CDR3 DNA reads TGTGCCAGCAGCCAAGATGCAGGGGGTGATTATAGCAATCAGCCCCAGCATTTT.

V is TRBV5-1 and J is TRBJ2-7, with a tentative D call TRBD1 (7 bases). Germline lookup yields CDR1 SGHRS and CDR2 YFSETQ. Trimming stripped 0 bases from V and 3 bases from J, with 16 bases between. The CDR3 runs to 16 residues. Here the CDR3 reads CASSLGRDRPFYEQYF. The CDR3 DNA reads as TGCGCCAGCAGCTTGGGGCGGGACAGACCTTTCTACGAGCAGTACTTC.

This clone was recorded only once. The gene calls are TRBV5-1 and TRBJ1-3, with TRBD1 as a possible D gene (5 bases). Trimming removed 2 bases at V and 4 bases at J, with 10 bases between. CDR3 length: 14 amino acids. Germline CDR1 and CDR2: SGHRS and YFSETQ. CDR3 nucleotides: TGCGCCAGCAGCTTCGGAGACAGAGGAAACACCATATATTTT. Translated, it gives CASSFGDRGNTIYF. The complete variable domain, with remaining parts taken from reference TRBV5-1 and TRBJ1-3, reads KAGVTQTPRYLIKTRGQQVTLSCSPISGHRSVSWYQQTPGQGLQFLFEYFSETQRNKGNFPGRFSGRQFSNSRSEMNVSTLELGDSALYLCASSFGDRGNTIYFGEGSWLTVV.

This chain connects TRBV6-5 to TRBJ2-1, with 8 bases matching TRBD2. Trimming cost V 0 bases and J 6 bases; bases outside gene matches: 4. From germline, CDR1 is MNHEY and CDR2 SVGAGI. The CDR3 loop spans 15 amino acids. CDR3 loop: CASSYSERGFNEQFF. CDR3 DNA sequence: TGTGCCAGCAGTTACTCTGAGCGGGGGTTCAATGAGCAGTTCTTC.

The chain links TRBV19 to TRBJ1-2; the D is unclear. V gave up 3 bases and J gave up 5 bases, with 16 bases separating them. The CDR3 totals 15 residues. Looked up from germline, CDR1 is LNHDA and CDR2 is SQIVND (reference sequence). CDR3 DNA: TGTGCCAGTAGTATGTCGGTGGTCGGAGGTTATGGCTACACCTTC. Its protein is CASSMSVVGGYGYTF.

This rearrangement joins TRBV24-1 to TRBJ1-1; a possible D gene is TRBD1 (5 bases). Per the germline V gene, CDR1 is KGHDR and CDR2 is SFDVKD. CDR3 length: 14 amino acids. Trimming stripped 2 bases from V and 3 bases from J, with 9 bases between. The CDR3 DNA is TGTGCCACCAGTGATTCGGGGGGGTACACTGAAGCTTTCTTT. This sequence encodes CATSDSGGYTEAFF.

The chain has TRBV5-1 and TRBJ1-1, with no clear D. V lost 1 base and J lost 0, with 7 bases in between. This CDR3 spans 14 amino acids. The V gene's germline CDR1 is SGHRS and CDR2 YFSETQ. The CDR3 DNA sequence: TGCGCCAGCAGCTTGATGAGCCTGAACACTGAAGCTTTCTTT. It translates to CASSLMSLNTEAFF.

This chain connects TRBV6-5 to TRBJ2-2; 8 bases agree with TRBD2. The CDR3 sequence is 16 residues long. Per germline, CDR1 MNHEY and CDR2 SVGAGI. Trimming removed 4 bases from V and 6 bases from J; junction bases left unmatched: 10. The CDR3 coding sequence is TGTGCCAGCAGTTTGGTGCGGGGGGCCGGGGCCGGGGAGCTGTTTTTT. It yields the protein CASSLVRGAGAGELFF.

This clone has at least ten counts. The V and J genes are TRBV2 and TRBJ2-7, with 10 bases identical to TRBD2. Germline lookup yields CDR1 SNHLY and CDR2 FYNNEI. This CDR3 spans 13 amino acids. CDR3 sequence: CASGRVGSYEQYF. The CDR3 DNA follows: TGTGCGAGCGGGAGGGTGGGCTCCTACGAGCAGTACTTC.

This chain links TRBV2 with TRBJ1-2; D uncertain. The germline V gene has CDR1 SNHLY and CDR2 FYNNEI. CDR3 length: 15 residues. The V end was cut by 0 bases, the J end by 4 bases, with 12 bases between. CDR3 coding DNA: TGTGCCAGCAGTGAAGCGCATACTGCGCTCTATGGCTACACCTTC. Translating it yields CASSEAHTALYGYTF.

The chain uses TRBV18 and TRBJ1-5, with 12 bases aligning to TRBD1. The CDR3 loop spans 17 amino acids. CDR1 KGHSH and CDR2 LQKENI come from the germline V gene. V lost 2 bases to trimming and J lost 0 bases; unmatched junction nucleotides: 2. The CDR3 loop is CASSPGTGGLSNQPQHF. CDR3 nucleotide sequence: TGTGCCAGCTCACCAGGGACAGGGGGCCTTAGCAATCAGCCCCAGCATTTT.

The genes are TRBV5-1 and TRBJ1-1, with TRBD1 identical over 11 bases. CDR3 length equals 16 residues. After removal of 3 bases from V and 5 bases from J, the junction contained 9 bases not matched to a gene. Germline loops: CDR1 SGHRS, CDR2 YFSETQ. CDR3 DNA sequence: TGCGCCAGCAGCTCAGCTGGGACAGGGGGGATTACTGAAGCTTTCTTT. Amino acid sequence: CASSSAGTGGITEAFF.

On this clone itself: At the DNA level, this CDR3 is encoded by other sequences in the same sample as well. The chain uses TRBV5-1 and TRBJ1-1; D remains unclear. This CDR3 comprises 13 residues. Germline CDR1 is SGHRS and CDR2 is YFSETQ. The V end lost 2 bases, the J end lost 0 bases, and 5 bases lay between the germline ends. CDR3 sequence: CASSLAVNTEAFF. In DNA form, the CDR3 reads TGCGCCAGCAGCTTAGCCGTGAACACTGAAGCTTTCTTT. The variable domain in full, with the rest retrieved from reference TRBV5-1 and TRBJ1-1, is KAGVTQTPRYLIKTRGQQVTLSCSPISGHRSVSWYQQTPGQGLQFLFEYFSETQRNKGNFPGRFSGRQFSNSRSEMNVSTLELGDSALYLCASSLAVNTEAFFGQGTRLTVV.

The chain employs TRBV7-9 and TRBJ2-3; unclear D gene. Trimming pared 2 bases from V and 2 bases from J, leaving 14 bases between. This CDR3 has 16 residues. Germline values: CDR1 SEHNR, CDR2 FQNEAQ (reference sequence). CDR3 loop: CASSLLDSQTTDTQYF. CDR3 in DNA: TGTGCCAGCAGCTTACTCGACTCCCAGACCACAGATACGCAGTATTTT.

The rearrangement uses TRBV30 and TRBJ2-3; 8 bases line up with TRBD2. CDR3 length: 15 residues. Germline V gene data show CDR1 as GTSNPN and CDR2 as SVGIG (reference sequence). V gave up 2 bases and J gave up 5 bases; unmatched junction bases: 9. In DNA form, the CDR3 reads TGTGCCTGGAGTATGGCGGGGGGACCTGGAGATACGCAGTATTTT. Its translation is CAWSMAGGPGDTQYF.

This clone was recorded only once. As DNA, the CDR3 is TGTGCCAGCAGCGCGACAGGAAACGAGCAGTACTTC. This codes for CASSATGNEQYF. The genes are TRBV6-5 and TRBJ2-7, with TRBD1 as a possible D gene (6 bases). With 6 bases removed from V and 5 bases from J, the gap between germline ends came to 11 bases. This CDR3 contains 12 residues. Germline values: CDR1 MNHEY, CDR2 SVGAGI.

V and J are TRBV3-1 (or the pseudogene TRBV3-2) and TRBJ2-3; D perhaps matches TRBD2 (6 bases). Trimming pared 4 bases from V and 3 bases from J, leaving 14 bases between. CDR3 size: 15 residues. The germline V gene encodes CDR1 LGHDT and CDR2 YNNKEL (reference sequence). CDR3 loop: CASSPGLLATDTQYF. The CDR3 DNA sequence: TGTGCCAGCAGCCCTGGACTTCTAGCGACAGATACGCAGTATTTT.

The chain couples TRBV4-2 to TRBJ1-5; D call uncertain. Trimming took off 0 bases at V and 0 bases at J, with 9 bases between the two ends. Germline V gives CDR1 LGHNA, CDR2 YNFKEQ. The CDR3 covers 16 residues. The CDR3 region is CASSQEGIDSNQPQHF. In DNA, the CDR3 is TGTGCCAGCAGCCAAGAGGGCATCGATAGCAATCAGCCCCAGCATTTT.

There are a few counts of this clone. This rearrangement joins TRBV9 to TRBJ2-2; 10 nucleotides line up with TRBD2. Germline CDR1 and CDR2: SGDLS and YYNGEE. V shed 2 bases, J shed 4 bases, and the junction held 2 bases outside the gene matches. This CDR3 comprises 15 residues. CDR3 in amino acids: CASSVSGGPTGELFF. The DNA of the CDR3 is TGTGCCAGCAGCGTTAGCGGGGGGCCCACCGGGGAGCTGTTTTTT.

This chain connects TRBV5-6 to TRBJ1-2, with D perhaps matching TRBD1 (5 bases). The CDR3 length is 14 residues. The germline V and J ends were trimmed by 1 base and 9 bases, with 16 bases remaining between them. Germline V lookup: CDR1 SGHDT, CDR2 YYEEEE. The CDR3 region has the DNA TGTGCCAGCAGCTTGCAGGGAACGCAAAGGAGCTACACCTTC. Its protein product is CASSLQGTQRSYTF. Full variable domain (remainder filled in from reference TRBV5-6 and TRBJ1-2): DAGVTQSPTHLIKTRGQQVTLRCSPKSGHDTVSWYQQALGQGPQFIFQYYEEEERQRGNFPDRFSGHQFPNYSSELNVNALLLGDSALYLCASSLQGTQRSYTFGSGTRLTVV.

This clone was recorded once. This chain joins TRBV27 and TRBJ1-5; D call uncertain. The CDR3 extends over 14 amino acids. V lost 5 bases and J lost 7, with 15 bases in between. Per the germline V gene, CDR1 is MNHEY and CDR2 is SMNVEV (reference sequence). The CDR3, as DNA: TGTGCCAGCAGTACTACCGAGTCTTCGCAGCCCCAGCATTTT. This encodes CASSTTESSQPQHF.

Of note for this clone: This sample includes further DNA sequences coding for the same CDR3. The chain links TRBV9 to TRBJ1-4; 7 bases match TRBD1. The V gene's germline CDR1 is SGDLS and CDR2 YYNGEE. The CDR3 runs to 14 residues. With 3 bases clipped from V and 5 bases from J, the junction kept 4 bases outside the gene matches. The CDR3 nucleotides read TGTGCCAGCAGCGAAGGGGGCACCAATGAAAAACTGTTTTTT. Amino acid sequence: CASSEGGTNEKLFF.

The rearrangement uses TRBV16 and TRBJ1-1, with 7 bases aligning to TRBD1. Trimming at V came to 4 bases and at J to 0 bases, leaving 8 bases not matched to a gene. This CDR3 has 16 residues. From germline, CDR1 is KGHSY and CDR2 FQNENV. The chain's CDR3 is CASSPYRQGMNTEAFF. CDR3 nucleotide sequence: TGTGCCAGCAGCCCATACCGACAGGGAATGAACACTGAAGCTTTCTTT.

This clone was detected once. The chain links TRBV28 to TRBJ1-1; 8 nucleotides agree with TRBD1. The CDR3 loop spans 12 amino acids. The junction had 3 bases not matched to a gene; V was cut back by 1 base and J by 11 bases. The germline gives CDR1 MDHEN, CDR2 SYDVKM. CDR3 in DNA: TGTGCCAGCAGTTTATCGGACAGGGAGGCTTTCTTT. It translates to CASSLSDREAFF.